The 22 T cell receptor beta chains in this list originate from one sample, sequenced in a study of regulatory T cells in long-lasting Graves disease. Documented time point: newly diagnosed GD, antithyroid drugs for less than 3 months. Isolated PBMC RNA provided the starting material for the TCR library. Researchers made TCR beta libraries by using iRepertoire HTBI primers and running Arm-PCR on CDR3 regions. TCRdb analysed the multiplex PCR reads with MiXCR anew, one entry per CDR3 protein. The table lists 550,000 to 700,000 distinct CDR3 sequences, roughly 16% of them singletons, with 12% in the top ten. This sample was shared with a second study, whose subject was T cells in Graves' hyperthyroidism and ophthalmopathy.

The specimen comprised peripheral blood mononuclear cells (PBMCs), sampled at new diagnosis, from a patient treated with antithyroid drugs. The receptors here all came from a man aged 18-30 years with Graves disease.

Only one count was recorded for this clonotype. This chain connects TRBV5-1 to TRBJ2-6; 10 bases are shared with TRBD1. V shed 4 bases and J 2 bases; nucleotides not matched to a gene: 3. This CDR3 comprises 16 residues. Germline V CDR1 and CDR2: SGHRS, YFSETQ. The DNA of the CDR3 is TGCGCCAGCAGCACGACAGGGGGCGCTGGGGCCAACGTCCTGACTTTC. Translated, it gives CASSTTGGAGANVLTF.

V and J are TRBV5-4 and TRBJ2-7, with TRBD1 as a possible D gene (5 bases). Germline V lookup: CDR1 SGHNT, CDR2 YYREEE (reference sequence). The CDR3 length is 13 residues. The V end lost 4 bases, the J end lost 2 bases, and 10 bases lay between the germline ends. The CDR3 here is CASSTQTAYEQYF. The DNA for the CDR3 is TGTGCCAGCAGCACCCAGACAGCCTACGAGCAGTACTTC.

The genes are TRBV7-9 and TRBJ1-1; a possible D gene is TRBD1 (5 bases). The CDR3 has 14 amino acids. Germline V gives CDR1 SEHNR, CDR2 FQNEAQ (reference sequence). V was trimmed by 4 bases and J by 4 bases, leaving 13 bases between them. In DNA form, the CDR3 reads TGTGCCAGCAGCTCACCATCAGGGCTCACTGAAGCTTTCTTT. Amino acids: CASSSPSGLTEAFF. Drawing the rest from reference TRBV7-9 and TRBJ1-1, the complete variable domain is DTGVSQNPRHKITKRGQNVTFRCDPISEHNRLYWYRQTLGQGPEFLTYFQNEAQLEKSRLLSDRFSAERPKGSFSTLEIQRTEQGDSAMYLCASSSPSGLTEAFFGQGTRLTVV.

V and J are TRBV30 and TRBJ2-3; the match to TRBD2 covers 7 bases. The CDR3 is 14 amino acids. The ends lost 5 bases at V and 0 bases at J; junction bases unmatched: 5. Per germline, CDR1 GTSNPN and CDR2 SVGIG (reference sequence). CDR3 sequence: CAWRRGLSTDTQYF. CDR3 bases: TGTGCCTGGCGGCGGGGGTTGAGCACAGATACGCAGTATTTT.

The CDR3, as DNA: TGCGCCAGCAGCAGGGGCGGACAGGGGAGTCACGAGCAGTACTTC. This codes for CASSRGGQGSHEQYF. The chain combines TRBV5-1 with TRBJ2-7; 9 positions match TRBD1. Unmatched junction bases numbered 10, after V lost 4 bases and J lost 5 bases. Per germline, CDR1 SGHRS and CDR2 YFSETQ. This CDR3 region has 15 residues.

This clonotype was counted at least ten times. V is TRBV12-3 or TRBV12-4 and J is TRBJ1-6; 9 nucleotides align to TRBD1. CDR3 length: 16 residues. V gave up 8 bases and J gave up 10 bases; unmatched junction bases: 15. CDR3 sequence: CASATIRGDRDSPLHF. The CDR3 region has the DNA TGTGCCAGCGCCACGATCCGGGGGGACAGGGACTCACCCCTCCACTTT.

This clonotype has at least ten counts. The gene calls are TRBV20-1 and TRBJ2-7, with 12 bases identical to TRBD1. This CDR3 spans 15 amino acids. Germline assignment: CDR1 DFQATT and CDR2 SNEGSKA (reference sequence). Trimming at V came to 1 base and at J to 5 bases, leaving 6 bases not matched to a gene. CDR3 nucleotide sequence: TGCAGTGCTAGAGGCGGGACAGGGGGCTTCGACGAGCAGTACTTC. It codes for CSARGGTGGFDEQYF.

The gene calls are TRBV6-1 and TRBJ2-7, with a weak D call TRBD2 (6 bases). The V end lost 1 base, the J end lost 6 bases, and 13 bases lay between the germline ends. Looked up from germline, CDR1 is MNHNS and CDR2 is SASEGT. The CDR3 covers 14 residues. Here the CDR3 DNA reads TGTGCCAGCAGTGAAGTGCAGGGAGGAGGCGAGCAGTACTTC. Translated, it gives CASSEVQGGGEQYF.

At least ten counts were recorded for this clonotype. The gene calls are TRBV5-1 and TRBJ2-1; D ambiguous. V was clipped by 4 bases and J by 5 bases, with 7 bases between them. Germline CDR1 and CDR2: SGHRS and YFSETQ. This CDR3 contains 12 residues. In DNA, the CDR3 is TGCGCCAGCAGCCCGCTCGACAATGAGCAGTTCTTC. Translation: CASSPLDNEQFF. Together with reference TRBV5-1 and TRBJ2-1, the CDR3 gives the full variable domain: KAGVTQTPRYLIKTRGQQVTLSCSPISGHRSVSWYQQTPGQGLQFLFEYFSETQRNKGNFPGRFSGRQFSNSRSEMNVSTLELGDSALYLCASSPLDNEQFFGPGTRLTVL.

Many counts were recorded for this clonotype. The chain combines TRBV6-9 with TRBJ2-5; perhaps TRBD1 as D (5 bases). V was trimmed by 3 bases and J by 9 bases, leaving 20 bases between them. The CDR3 extends over 15 amino acids. CDR1 is MNHGY, CDR2 SVAAGI, per germline. CDR3 sequence: CASSYSRQPRRAQYF. Written as DNA, the CDR3 is TGTGCCAGCAGTTACTCCCGACAGCCCCGGAGAGCCCAGTACTTC.

There are a few counts of this clonotype. This chain connects TRBV27 to TRBJ2-1, with 14 bases matching TRBD2. The germline V gene has CDR1 MNHEY and CDR2 SMNVEV (reference sequence). With V trimmed by 6 bases and J by 7 bases, 14 bases remained unmatched. The CDR3 is 18 residues long. CDR3 in amino acids: CASRPTSGRAHGGNEQFF. Here the CDR3 DNA reads TGTGCCAGCAGGCCGACTAGCGGGAGGGCACATGGGGGGAATGAGCAGTTCTTC.

This clonotype was counted at least ten times. The chain combines TRBV2 with TRBJ2-1; D unresolved. Trimming removed 2 bases at V and 3 bases at J, with 8 bases between. The V gene's germline CDR1 is SNHLY and CDR2 FYNNEI. The CDR3 runs to 14 residues. As DNA, the CDR3 is TGTGCCAGCAGTGAACGAACTCGCTACAATGAGCAGTTCTTC. Translating gives CASSERTRYNEQFF.

This chain uses TRBV3-1 with TRBJ1-1; no clear D gene. Germline-derived CDR1 and CDR2 are LGHDT and YNNKEL (reference sequence). The CDR3 consists of 14 residues. Trimming stripped 1 base from V and 2 bases from J, with 8 bases between. CDR3 region: CASSQVPPNTEAFF. The CDR3 DNA reads TGTGCCAGCAGCCAAGTTCCTCCTAACACTGAAGCTTTCTTT.

This clonotype was found a few times. V gene TRBV13 combines with J gene TRBJ1-5, with D uncertain. CDR3 size: 14 residues. Germline V CDR1 and CDR2: PRHDT, FYEKMQ (reference sequence). V shed 4 bases and J shed 0 bases, with 7 bases lying between them. CDR3 residues: CASSSMGSNQPQHF. CDR3 in DNA: TGTGCCAGCAGCTCTATGGGTAGCAATCAGCCCCAGCATTTT.

This chain connects TRBV7-2 to TRBJ1-5; D remains ambiguous. The CDR3 sequence is 15 residues long. The V end lost 1 base, the J end lost 9 bases, and 16 bases lay between the germline ends. Germline V gene sequence: CDR1 SGHTA, CDR2 FQGNSA. This chain's CDR3 is CASSLVQTFRSPQHF. CDR3 DNA: TGTGCCAGCAGCTTAGTACAGACCTTCCGTTCGCCCCAGCATTTT. Drawing the rest from reference TRBV7-2 and TRBJ1-5, the complete variable domain is GAGVSQSPSNKVTEKGKDVELRCDPISGHTALYWYRQSLGQGLEFLIYFQGNSAPDKSGLPSDRFSAERTGGSVSTLTIQRTQQEDSAVYLCASSLVQTFRSPQHFGDGTRLSIL.

This clonotype was counted between two and nine times. The chain is built from TRBV9 and TRBJ2-5, with TRBD1 matching over 8 bases. This CDR3 is 15 amino acids long. The V segment lost 3 bases and the J segment 1 base; nucleotides outside the gene matches: 5. CDR1 is SGDLS, CDR2 YYNGEE, per germline. Written as DNA, the CDR3 is TGTGCCAGCAGCGCCCTCGGACAGGGCCAAGAGACCCAGTACTTC. It encodes CASSALGQGQETQYF.

This clonotype was detected many times. The V and J genes are TRBV20-1 and TRBJ2-1, with D unresolved. CDR1 and CDR2 from the germline V gene are DFQATT and SNEGSKA (reference sequence). Trimming shortened V by 2 bases and J by 2 bases, and 13 bases separated the two germline ends. The CDR3 has 15 amino acids. This chain's CDR3 is CSARTPSRTYNEQFF. For the CDR3, the DNA is TGCAGTGCTAGAACGCCCTCCCGGACCTACAATGAGCAGTTCTTC.

The chain employs TRBV20-1 and TRBJ2-5, with 8 bases matching TRBD2. The CDR3 is 15 residues long. In germline, CDR1 is DFQATT, CDR2 SNEGSKA (reference sequence). With 7 bases clipped from V and 9 bases from J, the junction kept 19 bases outside the gene matches. The CDR3 loop reads CSVGGSHREGFAQYF. CDR3 nucleotide sequence: TGCAGTGTGGGGGGCTCCCACCGGGAGGGGTTCGCCCAGTACTTC.

This clonotype was recorded a few times. The genes are TRBV10-3 and TRBJ1-1, with D perhaps matching TRBD1 (5 bases). From germline, CDR1 is ENHRY and CDR2 SYGVKD. Trimming stripped 3 bases from V and 3 bases from J, with 11 bases between. The CDR3 runs 14 residues. The CDR3, as DNA: TGTGCCATCAGTGAAGGAGGGGTCGACACTGAAGCTTTCTTT. Translated, it gives CAISEGGVDTEAFF.

This clonotype has more than one count but fewer than ten. An end of the junction differs from the germline gene, which may be a read error. The V and J genes are TRBV27 and TRBJ2-7, with 7 bases identical to TRBD1. CDR1 and CDR2 (germline): MNHEY, SMNVEV (reference sequence). The CDR3 extends over 15 amino acids. The CDR3 loop reads CASSLGQGVGYEQYF. CDR3 in DNA: TGTGCTAGCAGTTTAGGGCAGGGGGTAGGTTACGAGCAGTACTTC.

This clonotype was seen ten or more times. The V gene is TRBV3-1, the J gene TRBJ1-5; D perhaps matches TRBD1 (6 bases). V lost 1 base, J lost 5 bases, and 12 bases lay in between. The CDR3 runs to 15 residues. Germline values: CDR1 LGHDT, CDR2 YNNKEL (reference sequence). In DNA form, the CDR3 reads TGTGCCAGCAGCCAAGCCCTGACAGGATATCAGCCCCAGCATTTT. Translating it yields CASSQALTGYQPQHF.

This clonotype was found a few times. The rearrangement uses TRBV6-2 or TRBV6-3 and TRBJ1-1; D gene unclear. Germline V gene lookup returns CDR1 MNHEY and CDR2 SVGEGT. V shed 1 base and J shed 3 bases, with 9 bases lying between them. The CDR3 consists of 14 residues. The chain's CDR3 is CASSYYSQDTEAFF. The CDR3 DNA is TGTGCCAGCAGTTACTACAGTCAGGACACTGAAGCTTTCTTT.